Below are 11 T cell receptor beta chains sequenced from a single sample in a study of metastatic and nonmetastatic thyroid tumors. No patient received treatment before thyroid surgery. Via MiXCR, TCRdb re-called the PCR reads. The top ten clones hold less than 4% of a sample with fewer than 35,000 clones, 20% to 25% of them seen once. Sequencing was performed on tumor tissue. These receptor sequences come from a male donor with papillary thyroid cancer or a benign thyroid nodule (not recorded which). Some clones in this sample may be carry-over from other donors' samples.

This clone was observed many times. This sequence joins TRBV7-3 and TRBJ2-2; D remains ambiguous. V was cut by 4 bases and J by 7 bases, with 10 bases left in between. This CDR3 has 13 amino acids. Germline V gene data show CDR1 as SGHTA and CDR2 as FQGTGA. The CDR3 nucleotides are TGTGCCAGCAGCTCCACACCGGACGGGGAGCTGTTTTTT. Amino acids: CASSSTPDGELFF.

V and J are TRBV20-1 and TRBJ1-1; the D gene is possibly TRBD1 (6 bases). Germline values: CDR1 DFQATT, CDR2 SNEGSKA (reference sequence). V dropped 6 bases and J dropped 0 bases, with 17 bases sitting between them. The CDR3 is 15 residues long. CDR3 residues: CSATGTNNMNTEAFF. CDR3 sequence (DNA): TGCAGTGCGACCGGGACAAATAACATGAACACTGAAGCTTTCTTT.

V usage is TRBV11-2 and J usage is TRBJ2-1; TRBD2 matches at 9 bases. Trimming removed 7 bases from V and 3 bases from J; junction bases left unmatched: 13. The CDR3 length is 17 residues. Per the germline V gene, CDR1 is SGHAT and CDR2 is FQNNGV. The CDR3 nucleotides are TGTGCCAGCATCCCACAGAGAGTGACTAGCGGCTACAATGAGCAGTTCTTC. It specifies CASIPQRVTSGYNEQFF.

This clone was detected only a few times. Here the CDR3 reads CASSSQVPGELFF. CDR3 DNA: TGTGCCAGCAGTTCCCAGGTGCCCGGGGAGCTGTTTTTT. This chain uses TRBV12-3 or TRBV12-4 with TRBJ2-2; D unclear. V lost 4 bases, J lost 6 bases, and 9 bases lay in between. The CDR3 is made up of 13 amino acids.

The DNA of the CDR3 is TGCAGTGCTAGTAACCCGGCGGACTGTGGCTACACCTTC. Translation: CSASNPADCGYTF. V is TRBV20-1 and J is TRBJ1-2, with no clear D. Germline assignment: CDR1 DFQATT and CDR2 SNEGSKA (reference sequence). The CDR3 sequence is 13 residues long. Deletions cut 3 bases from V and 7 bases from J, with 15 bases between.

The chain recombines TRBV7-8 with TRBJ2-1, with D possibly being TRBD1 or TRBD2 (5 bases each). The CDR3 has 13 amino acids. Trimming shortened V by 5 bases and J by 7 bases, and 12 bases separated the two germline ends. In germline, CDR1 is SGHVS, CDR2 FQNEAQ. CDR3 DNA: TGTGCCAGCAGCAGGGGACGGAGGAATGAGCAGTTCTTC. Translating gives CASSRGRRNEQFF.

This clone was detected many times. V usage is TRBV7-2 and J usage is TRBJ1-3; no clear D. Germline CDR1 reads SGHTA; CDR2 reads FQGNSA. The CDR3 is 17 residues long. Trimming cost V 0 bases and J 4 bases, with 16 bases left between them. DNA for the CDR3: TGTGCCAGCAGCTTAGCGTTCCCTCAGGACGGGGGAAACACCATATATTTT. Translated, it gives CASSLAFPQDGGNTIYF.

This clone was counted between two and nine times. The rearrangement links TRBV10-1 to TRBJ2-7; D is possibly TRBD2 (6 bases). The CDR3 is 16 amino acids. Per the germline V gene, CDR1 is WNHNN and CDR2 is SYGVQD (reference sequence). Trimming removed 0 bases at V and 5 bases at J, with 17 bases between. The CDR3 loop is CASSESRAAGGDEQYF. The DNA of the CDR3 is TGCGCCAGCAGTGAGTCTAGGGCGGCCGGCGGGGACGAGCAGTACTTC.

This clone was counted ten times or more. The chain links TRBV11-1 to TRBJ2-1; D gene uncertain. The V end lost 4 bases, the J end lost 0 bases, and 10 bases lay between the germline ends. This CDR3 is 15 amino acids long. Germline V gene lookup returns CDR1 SGHAT and CDR2 FQDESV (reference sequence). The chain's CDR3 is CASSSGLSSYNEQFF. CDR3 in DNA: TGTGCCAGCAGCTCAGGATTAAGCTCCTACAATGAGCAGTTCTTC.

The table lists this clone with a few counts. The V and J genes are TRBV6-1 and TRBJ2-7, with 7 positions matching TRBD2. Per the germline V gene, CDR1 is MNHNS and CDR2 is SASEGT. The CDR3 runs to 15 residues. The V and J ends lost 6 bases and 0 bases, in that order; junction bases with no gene match: 8. The CDR3 DNA sequence: TGTGCCAGCAGGGCCGGCGGCGGGAGCTCCTACGAGCAGTACTTC. It yields the protein CASRAGGGSSYEQYF.

The table lists this clone with many counts. V is TRBV24-1 and J is TRBJ2-1; TRBD2 matches 14 bases. The V gene end was trimmed by 8 bases and the J gene end by 9 bases; junction bases not matched to a gene: 5. Germline loops: CDR1 KGHDR, CDR2 SFDVKD. This CDR3 has 14 residues. The CDR3 DNA reads TGTGCCACCAACACGGGACTAGCGGGAGCTGAGCAGTTCTTC. As protein: CATNTGLAGAEQFF.